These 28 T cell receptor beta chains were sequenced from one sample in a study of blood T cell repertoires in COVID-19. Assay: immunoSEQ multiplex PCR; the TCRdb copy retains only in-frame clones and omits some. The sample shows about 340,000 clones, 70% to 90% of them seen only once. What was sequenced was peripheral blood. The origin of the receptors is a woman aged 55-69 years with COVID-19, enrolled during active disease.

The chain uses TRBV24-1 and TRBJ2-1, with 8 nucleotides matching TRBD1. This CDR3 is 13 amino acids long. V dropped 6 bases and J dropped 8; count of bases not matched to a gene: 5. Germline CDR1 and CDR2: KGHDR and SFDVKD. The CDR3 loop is CATSQDRGDEQFF. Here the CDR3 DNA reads TGTGCCACCAGTCAAGACAGGGGCGATGAGCAGTTCTTC.

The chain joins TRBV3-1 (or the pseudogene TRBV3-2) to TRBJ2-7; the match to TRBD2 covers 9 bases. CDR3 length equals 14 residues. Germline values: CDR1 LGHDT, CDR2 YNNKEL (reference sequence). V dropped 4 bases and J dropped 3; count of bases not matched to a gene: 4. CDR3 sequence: CASSLFSGGYEQYF. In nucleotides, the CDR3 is TGTGCCAGCAGCCTATTTAGCGGGGGCTACGAGCAGTACTTC.

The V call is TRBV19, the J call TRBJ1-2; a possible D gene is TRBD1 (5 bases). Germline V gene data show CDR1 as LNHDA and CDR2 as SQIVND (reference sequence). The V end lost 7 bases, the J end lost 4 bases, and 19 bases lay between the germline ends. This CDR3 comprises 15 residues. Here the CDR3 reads CASTIFLDSPYGYTF. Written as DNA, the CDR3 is TGTGCCAGTACCATATTTCTTGACAGCCCCTATGGCTACACCTTC.

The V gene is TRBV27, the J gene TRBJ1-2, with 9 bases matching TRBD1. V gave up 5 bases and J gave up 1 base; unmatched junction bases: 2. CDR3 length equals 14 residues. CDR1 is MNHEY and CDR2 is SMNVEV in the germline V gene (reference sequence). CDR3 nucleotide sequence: TGTGCCAGCAGTGCGGGACAGGGTAACTATGGCTACACCTTC. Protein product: CASSAGQGNYGYTF.

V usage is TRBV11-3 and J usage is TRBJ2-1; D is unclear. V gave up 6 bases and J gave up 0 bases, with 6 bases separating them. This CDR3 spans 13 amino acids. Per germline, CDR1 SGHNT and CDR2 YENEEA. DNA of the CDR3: TGTGCCAGCAGAGCCCGCTCCTACAATGAGCAGTTCTTC. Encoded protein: CASRARSYNEQFF.

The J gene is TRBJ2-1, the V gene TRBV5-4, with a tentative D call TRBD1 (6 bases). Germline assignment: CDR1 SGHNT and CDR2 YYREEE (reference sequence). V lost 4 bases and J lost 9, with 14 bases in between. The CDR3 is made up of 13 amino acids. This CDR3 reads CASSPQGYSEQFF. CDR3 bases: TGTGCCAGCAGCCCACAGGGTTATAGTGAGCAGTTCTTC.

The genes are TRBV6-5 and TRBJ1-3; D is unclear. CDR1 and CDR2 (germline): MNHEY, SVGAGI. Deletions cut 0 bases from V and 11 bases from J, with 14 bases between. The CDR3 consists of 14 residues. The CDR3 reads CASSYSISGYPIYF. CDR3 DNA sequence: TGTGCCAGCAGTTACTCGATTTCGGGGTACCCCATATATTTT.

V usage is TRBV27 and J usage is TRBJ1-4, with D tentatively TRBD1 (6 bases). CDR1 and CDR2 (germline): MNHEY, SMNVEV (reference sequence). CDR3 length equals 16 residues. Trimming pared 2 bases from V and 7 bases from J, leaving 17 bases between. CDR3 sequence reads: CASSLRTGTGAEKLFF. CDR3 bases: TGTGCCAGCAGTTTACGTACAGGGACCGGAGCTGAAAAACTGTTTTTT.

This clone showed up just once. The CDR3 sequence is CASSLVQGAGTDTQYF. The CDR3 DNA is TGCGCCAGCAGCTTGGTACAGGGGGCTGGTACAGATACGCAGTATTTT. The rearrangement links TRBV5-1 to TRBJ2-3; TRBD1 matches 9 bases. The CDR3 length is 16 residues. Germline CDR1 and CDR2: SGHRS and YFSETQ. J lost 3 bases, V lost 0 bases, and 5 bases had no gene match.

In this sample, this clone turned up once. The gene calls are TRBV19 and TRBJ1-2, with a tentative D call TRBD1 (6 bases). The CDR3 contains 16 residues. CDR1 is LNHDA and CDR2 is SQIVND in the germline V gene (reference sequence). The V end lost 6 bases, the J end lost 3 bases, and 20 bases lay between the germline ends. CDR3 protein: CASSRTAWRWYYGYTF. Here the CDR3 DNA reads TGTGCCAGTAGCCGGACAGCCTGGAGGTGGTACTATGGCTACACCTTC.

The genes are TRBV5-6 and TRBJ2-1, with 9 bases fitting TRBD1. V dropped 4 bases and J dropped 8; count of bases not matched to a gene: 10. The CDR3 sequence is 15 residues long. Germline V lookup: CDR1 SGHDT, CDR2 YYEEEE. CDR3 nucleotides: TGTGCCAGCAGCCCTGGACAGGGGATATTCTATGAGCAGTTCTTC. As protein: CASSPGQGIFYEQFF. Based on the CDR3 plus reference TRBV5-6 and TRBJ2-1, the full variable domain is DAGVTQSPTHLIKTRGQQVTLRCSPKSGHDTVSWYQQALGQGPQFIFQYYEEEERQRGNFPDRFSGHQFPNYSSELNVNALLLGDSALYLCASSPGQGIFYEQFFGPGTRLTVL.

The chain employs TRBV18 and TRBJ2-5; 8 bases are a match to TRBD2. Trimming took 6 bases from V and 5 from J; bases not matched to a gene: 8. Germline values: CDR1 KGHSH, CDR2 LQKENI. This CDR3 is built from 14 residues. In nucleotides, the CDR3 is TGTGCCAGCTCGCGGCAAGCGGGGGAGGAGACCCAGTACTTC. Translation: CASSRQAGEETQYF.

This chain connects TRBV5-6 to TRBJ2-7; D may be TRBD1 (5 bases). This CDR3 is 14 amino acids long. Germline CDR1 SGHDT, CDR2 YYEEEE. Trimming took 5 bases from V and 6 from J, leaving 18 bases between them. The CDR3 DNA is TGTGCCAGCAGACCAGGGCAGGGTTTTGGCGAGCAGTACTTC. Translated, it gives CASRPGQGFGEQYF. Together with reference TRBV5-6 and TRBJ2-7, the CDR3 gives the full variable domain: DAGVTQSPTHLIKTRGQQVTLRCSPKSGHDTVSWYQQALGQGPQFIFQYYEEEERQRGNFPDRFSGHQFPNYSSELNVNALLLGDSALYLCASRPGQGFGEQYFGPGTRLTVT.

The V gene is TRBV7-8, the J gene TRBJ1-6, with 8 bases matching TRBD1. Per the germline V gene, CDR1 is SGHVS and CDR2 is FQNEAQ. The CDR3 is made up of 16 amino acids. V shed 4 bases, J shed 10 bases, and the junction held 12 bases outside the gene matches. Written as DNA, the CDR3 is TGTGCCAGCAGCTCCGCGAATGACAGGGGTGGCTCACCCCTCCACTTT. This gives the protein CASSSANDRGGSPLHF.

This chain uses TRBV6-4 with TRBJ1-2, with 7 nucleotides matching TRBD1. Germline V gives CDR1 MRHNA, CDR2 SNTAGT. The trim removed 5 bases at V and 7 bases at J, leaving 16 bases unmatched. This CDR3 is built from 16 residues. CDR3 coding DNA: TGTGCCAGCAGTCAAGATCCGACAGGGCAGAACGGTGGCTACACCTTC. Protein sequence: CASSQDPTGQNGGYTF.

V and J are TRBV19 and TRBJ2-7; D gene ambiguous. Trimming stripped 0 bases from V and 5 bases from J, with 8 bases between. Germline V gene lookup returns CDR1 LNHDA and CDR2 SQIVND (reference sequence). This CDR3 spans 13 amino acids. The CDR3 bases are TGTGCCAGTAGTATAGATCCGGGTGACGAGCAGTACTTC. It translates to CASSIDPGDEQYF.

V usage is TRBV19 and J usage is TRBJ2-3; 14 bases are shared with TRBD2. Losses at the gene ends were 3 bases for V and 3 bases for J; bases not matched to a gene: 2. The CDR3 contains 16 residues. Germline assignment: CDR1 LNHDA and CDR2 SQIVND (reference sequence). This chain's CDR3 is CASSIGTSGGTDTQYF. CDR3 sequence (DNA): TGTGCCAGTAGTATCGGGACTAGCGGGGGAACAGATACGCAGTATTTT.

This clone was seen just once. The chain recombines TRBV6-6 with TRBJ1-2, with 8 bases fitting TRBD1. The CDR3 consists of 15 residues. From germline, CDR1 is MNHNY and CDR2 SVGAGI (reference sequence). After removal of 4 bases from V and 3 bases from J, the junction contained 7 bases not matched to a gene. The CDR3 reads CASSSTGTGYYGYTF. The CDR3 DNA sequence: TGTGCCAGCAGTTCGACCGGGACAGGTTACTATGGCTACACCTTC.

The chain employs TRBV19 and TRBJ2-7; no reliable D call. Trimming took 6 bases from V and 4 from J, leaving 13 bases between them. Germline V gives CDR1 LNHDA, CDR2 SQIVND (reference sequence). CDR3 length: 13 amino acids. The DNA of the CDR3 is TGTGCCAGTAGCCCACAGTACTCATACGAGCAGTACTTC. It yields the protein CASSPQYSYEQYF.

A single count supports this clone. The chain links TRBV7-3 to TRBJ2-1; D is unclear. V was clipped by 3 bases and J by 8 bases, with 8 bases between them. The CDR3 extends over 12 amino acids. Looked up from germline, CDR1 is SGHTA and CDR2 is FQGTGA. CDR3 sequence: CASSFGGDEQFF. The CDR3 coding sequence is TGTGCCAGCAGCTTCGGCGGCGATGAGCAGTTCTTC.

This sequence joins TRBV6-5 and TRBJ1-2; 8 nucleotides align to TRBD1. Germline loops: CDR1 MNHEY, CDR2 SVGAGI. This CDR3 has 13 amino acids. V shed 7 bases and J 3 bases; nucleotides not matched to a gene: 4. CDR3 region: CASNQGADYGYTF. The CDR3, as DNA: TGTGCCAGCAATCAGGGGGCCGACTATGGCTACACCTTC.

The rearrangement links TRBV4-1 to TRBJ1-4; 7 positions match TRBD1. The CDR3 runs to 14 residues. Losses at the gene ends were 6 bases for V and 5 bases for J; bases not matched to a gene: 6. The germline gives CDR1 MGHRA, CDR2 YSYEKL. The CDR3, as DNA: TGCGCCAGCAGTCACCGGGACAGCAATGAAAAACTGTTTTTT. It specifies CASSHRDSNEKLFF.

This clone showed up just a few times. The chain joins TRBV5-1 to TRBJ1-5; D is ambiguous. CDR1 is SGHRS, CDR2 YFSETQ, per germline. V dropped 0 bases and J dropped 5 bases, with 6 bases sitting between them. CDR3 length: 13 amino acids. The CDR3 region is CASSLGPDQPQHF. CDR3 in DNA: TGCGCCAGCAGCTTGGGTCCGGATCAGCCCCAGCATTTT.

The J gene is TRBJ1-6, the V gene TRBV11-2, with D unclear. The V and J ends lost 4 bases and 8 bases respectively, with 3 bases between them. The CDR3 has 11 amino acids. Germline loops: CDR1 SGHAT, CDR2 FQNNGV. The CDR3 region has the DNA TGTGCCAGCAGCTCCTATTCACCCCTCCACTTT. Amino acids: CASSSYSPLHF. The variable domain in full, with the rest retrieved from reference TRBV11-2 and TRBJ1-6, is EAGVAQSPRYKIIEKRQSVAFWCNPISGHATLYWYQQILGQGPKLLIQFQNNGVVDDSQLPKDRFSAERLKGVDSTLKIQPAKLEDSAVYLCASSSYSPLHFGNGTRLTVT.

CDR3 protein: CASSQRGSFSEEQFF. The DNA for the CDR3 is TGTGCCAGCAGCCAACGGGGTTCTTTTAGTGAGGAGCAGTTCTTC. The chain couples TRBV7-9 to TRBJ2-1, with D possibly TRBD2 on 5 matching bases. The CDR3 length is 15 residues. Germline V gene lookup returns CDR1 SEHNR and CDR2 FQNEAQ (reference sequence). Trimming pared 5 bases from V and 10 bases from J, leaving 21 bases between.

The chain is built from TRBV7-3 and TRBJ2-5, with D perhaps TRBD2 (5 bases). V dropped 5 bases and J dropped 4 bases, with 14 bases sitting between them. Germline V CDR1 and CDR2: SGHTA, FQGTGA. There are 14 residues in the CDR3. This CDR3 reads CASSTSPGVETQYF. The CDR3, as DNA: TGTGCCAGCAGCACAAGTCCCGGGGTAGAGACCCAGTACTTC.

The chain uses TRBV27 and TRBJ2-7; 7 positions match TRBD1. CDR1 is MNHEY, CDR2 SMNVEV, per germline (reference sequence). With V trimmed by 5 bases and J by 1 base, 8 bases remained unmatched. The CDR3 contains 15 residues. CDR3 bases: TGTGCCAGCAGTAGACCGGGACAGCAATCCTACGAGCAGTACTTC. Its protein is CASSRPGQQSYEQYF.

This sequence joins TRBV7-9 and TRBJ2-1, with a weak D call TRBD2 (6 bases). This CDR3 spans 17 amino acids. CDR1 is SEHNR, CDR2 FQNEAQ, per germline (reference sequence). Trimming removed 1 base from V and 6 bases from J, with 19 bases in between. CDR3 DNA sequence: TGTGCCAGCAGCTTAGGGGACTTGTTGGGGGACCCCAATGAGCAGTTCTTC. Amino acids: CASSLGDLLGDPNEQFF. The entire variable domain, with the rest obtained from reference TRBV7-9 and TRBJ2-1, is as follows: DTGVSQNPRHKITKRGQNVTFRCDPISEHNRLYWYRQTLGQGPEFLTYFQNEAQLEKSRLLSDRFSAERPKGSFSTLEIQRTEQGDSAMYLCASSLGDLLGDPNEQFFGPGTRLTVL.